Listed below are T cell receptor beta chains from one sample, sequenced in a study of T cell responses to AZD1222 COVID-19 vaccine. The table came from immunoSEQ multiplex PCR; TCRdb's copy has only in-frame clones and leaves some out. The table records around 200,000 clones, approximately 94% of them present only once. Sequencing was performed on peripheral blood, taken 28 days after the second AZD1222 dose. These receptors were collected from an adult who received the AZD1222 COVID-19 vaccine. Both conserved end residues are part of each CDR3. A D gene is named only where the DNA matches it firmly. Part of the rows lack a size; the others show once, few, many or a class for expanded clones.

TRBD1,TRBJ2-1,15,TRBV14,-,TGTGCCAGCAGCCAATGGACAGGGGTCTACAATGAGCAGTTCTTC,CASSQWTGVYNEQFF
TRBD1,TRBJ1-2,15,TRBV4-1,-,TGCGCCAGCAGCCAGATACAGGGGGTTGTGGATGGCTACACCTTC,CASSQIQGVVDGYTF
-,TRBJ1-5,14,TRBV27,-,TGTGCCAGCAGTTCGGACAGTGGCAATCAGCCCCAGCATTTT,CASSSDSGNQPQHF
TRBD1,TRBJ1-5,15,TRBV5-1,-,TGCGCCAGCAGCTTGGCTGGGACAGATAATCAGCCCCAGCATTTT,CASSLAGTDNQPQHF
TRBD2,TRBJ2-1,15,TRBV9,once,TGTGCCAGCAGCGAGGAGCGGGGAGGGGACAATGAGCAGTTCTTC,CASSEERGGDNEQFF
-,TRBJ1-5,13,TRBV30,-,TGTGCCTGGAACTCTTTAGTCAATCAGCCCCAGCATTTT,CAWNSLVNQPQHF
TRBD2,TRBJ2-1,15,TRBV6-6,-,TGTGCCAGCACCGACGGCGGGACTAGTCGAAAGGAGCAGTTCTTC,CASTDGGTSRKEQFF
-,TRBJ2-2,13,TRBV2,-,TGTGCCAGCAGTGAAAGGTCGACCGGGGAGCTGTTTTTT,CASSERSTGELFF
TRBD2,TRBJ2-3,16,TRBV28,-,TGTGCCAGCAGTGTGTTAGCGGGAGGGCCCGCAGATACGCAGTATTTT,CASSVLAGGPADTQYF
TRBD1,TRBJ2-1,16,TRBV6-6,-,TGTGCCAGCACCACTGGGGGGACAGGGGCTCCAGGGGAGCAGTTCTTC,CASTTGGTGAPGEQFF
TRBD1,TRBJ2-2,14,TRBV30,-,TGTGCCTGGAATTCCGGGACAGCTACCGGGGAGCTGTTTTTT,CAWNSGTATGELFF
-,TRBJ2-5,13,TRBV5-1,-,TGCGCCAGCAGCTACGAAACAGAAGAGACCCAGTACTTC,CASSYETEETQYF
-,TRBJ1-6,15,TRBV10-3,-,TGTGCCATCAGTGAGTCGGGAGACACCAATTCACCCCTCCACTTT,CAISESGDTNSPLHF
TRBD1,TRBJ1-1,15,TRBV15,-,TGTGCCACCAGCAGGACAGGGAACATGAACACTGAAGCTTTCTTT,CATSRTGNMNTEAFF
-,TRBJ1-4,14,TRBV28,-,TGTGCCAGCATTCCAGGGGTACGGCGGCGCGGACTGTTTTTT,CASIPGVRRRGLFF
-,TRBJ2-7,15,TRBV5-6,once,TGTGCCAGCAGCTTGGGAGTAGGAGGGGATTACGAGCAGTACTTC,CASSLGVGGDYEQYF
-,TRBJ2-2,13,TRBV19,once,TGTGCCAGTAAATTTCGGGACACCGGGGAGCTGTTTTTT,CASKFRDTGELFF
-,TRBJ2-2,13,TRBV5-4,-,TGTGCCAGCAGCCCCTCCCCGTCCGGGGAGCTGTTTTTT,CASSPSPSGELFF
-,TRBJ1-1,10,TRBV11-2,once,TGTGCCAGCAGCTTAAATGAAGCTTTCTTT,CASSLNEAFF
-,TRBJ1-1,11,TRBV5-4,-,TGTGCCAGCAGCTTGGGGTCTGAAGCTTTCTTT,CASSLGSEAFF
TRBD1,TRBJ1-2,14,TRBV30,-,TGTGCCTGGAGTGTTGACAGGGGGGCCTATGGCTACACCTTC,CAWSVDRGAYGYTF
TRBD2,TRBJ2-2,14,TRBV25-1,-,TGTGCCAGCAGTAAGGGAGCGGGAGCGGGGGAGCTGTTTTTT,CASSKGAGAGELFF
TRBD1,TRBJ1-1,16,TRBV15,-,TGTGCCACCAGCAGAGATCAGGGGGGGGCGAACACTGAAGCTTTCTTT,CATSRDQGGANTEAFF
-,TRBJ1-1,17,TRBV28,-,TGTGCCAGCAGTAATGGACACGGAAGACTCATGAACACTGAAGCTTTCTTT,CASSNGHGRLMNTEAFF
TRBD2,TRBJ2-5,16,TRBV6-1,-,TGTGCCAGCAGTGCCCTCCGCGGGGGGGCCCAAGAGACCCAGTACTTC,CASSALRGGAQETQYF
-,TRBJ2-1,15,TRBV5-1,-,TGCGCCAGCAGCTTGGATTTCCGGGGTTGGGATGAGCAGTTCTTC,CASSLDFRGWDEQFF
TRBD1,TRBJ2-1,13,TRBV2,-,TGTGCCAGCAGTGGGACAGGCTACAATGAGCAGTTCTTC,CASSGTGYNEQFF
-,TRBJ1-2,14,TRBV5-1,-,TGCGCCAGCAGCTTGGATGGGGCCCCCTATGGCTACACCTTC,CASSLDGAPYGYTF
-,TRBJ2-1,13,TRBV6-5,-,TGTGCCATTTTAGAACAAAACAACAATGAGCAGTTCTTC,CAILEQNNNEQFF
TRBD1,TRBJ1-2,12,TRBV10-3,-,TGTGCCATCGCCCCTTACAGGGGTGGCTACACCTTC,CAIAPYRGGYTF
TRBD2,TRBJ2-1,15,TRBV6-4,-,TGTGCCAGCAGTGAAGGAGTAGCGGGCAGGAATGAGCAGTTCTTC,CASSEGVAGRNEQFF
-,TRBJ1-1,13,TRBV6-5,-,TGTGCCAGCAAGGTCAGGGTAAACACTGAAGCTTTCTTT,CASKVRVNTEAFF
-,TRBJ2-2,13,TRBV4-3,-,TGCGCCAGCAGCCAAGACCCGGGCTGGGAGCTGTTTTTT,CASSQDPGWELFF
-,TRBJ1-4,14,TRBV29-1,-,TGCAGCGTTGAGCTGAATGACAGGTCTGAAAAACTGTTTTTT,CSVELNDRSEKLFF
TRBD1,TRBJ1-1,12,TRBV12-3/TRBV12-4,once,TGTGCCAGCAGTTATCACAGGGGGAGGGCTTTCTTT,CASSYHRGRAFF
-,TRBJ1-4,17,TRBV21-1,-,TGTGCCAGCAGCAAAAATGGGGCGACAGCGGTGTGCGAAAAACTGTTTTTT,CASSKNGATAVCEKLFF
-,TRBJ1-6,12,TRBV27,-,TGTGCCAGCAGTCCACGCGGTTCACCCCTCCACTTT,CASSPRGSPLHF
-,TRBJ1-3,15,TRBV3-1/TRBV3-2,-,TGTGCCAGCAGCCAAGCACGGTTCTCTGGAAACACCATATATTTT,CASSQARFSGNTIYF
-,TRBJ2-7,13,TRBV28,-,TGTGCCAGTCGTCGTAGGGGCACCTACGAGCAGTACTTC,CASRRRGTYEQYF
-,TRBJ1-4,14,TRBV7-2,-,TGTGCCAGCAGCCCCACGGTGGGCAATGAAAAACTGTTTTTT,CASSPTVGNEKLFF
-,TRBJ2-5,17,TRBV5-1,-,TGCGCCAGCAGCGCGGGGTCAGATTTCCGGGGCTGGAAGACCCAGTACTTC,CASSAGSDFRGWKTQYF
TRBD2,TRBJ2-1,18,TRBV15,-,TGTGCCACCAGCAGAGATTTGACCAGCGGGAAAACCTACAATGAGCAGTTCTTC,CATSRDLTSGKTYNEQFF
-,TRBJ2-7,13,TRBV12-3/TRBV12-4,-,TGTGCCAGCAGTTTGGGTCAGGGCTACGAGCAGTACTTC,CASSLGQGYEQYF
-,TRBJ2-3,15,TRBV9,-,TGTGCCAGCAGCGTAGGTATGGGGTTCACAGATACGCAGTATTTT,CASSVGMGFTDTQYF
-,TRBJ1-5,15,TRBV4-1,-,TGCGCCAGCAGCCAGGAAAGTTGGAGCAATCAGCCCCAGCATTTT,CASSQESWSNQPQHF
TRBD1,TRBJ2-5,18,TRBV6-4,-,TGTGCCAGCAGTGATCGGGACGACAGGGACCGAGACCAAGAGACCCAGTACTTC,CASSDRDDRDRDQETQYF
-,TRBJ1-1,14,TRBV6-5,-,TGTGCCAGCAGTCCGATCGGGGGGAGGACTGAAGCTTTCTTT,CASSPIGGRTEAFF
-,TRBJ1-4,15,TRBV6-5,-,TGTGCCAGCAAGAAGGGTCCTGCAACTAATGAAAAACTGTTTTTT,CASKKGPATNEKLFF
-,TRBJ2-7,14,TRBV30,-,TGTGCCTGGAAATATGGGGCAGGCTCCTACGAGCAGTACTTC,CAWKYGAGSYEQYF
-,TRBJ1-1,13,TRBV19,-,TGTGCCAGTATTGACAGATTGAACACTGAAGCTTTCTTT,CASIDRLNTEAFF
-,TRBJ1-3,12,TRBV5-4,-,TGTGCCAGCAGCTTTTTAGGAAACACCATATATTTT,CASSFLGNTIYF
-,TRBJ1-3,15,TRBV7-6,-,TGTGCCAGCAGCTTAGTTTCGGACAGCCGGAACACCATATATTTT,CASSLVSDSRNTIYF
-,TRBJ1-2,14,TRBV19,once,TGTGCCAGTAGTATAGGTCCAGCAAACTATGGCTACACCTTC,CASSIGPANYGYTF
TRBD2,TRBJ2-3,16,TRBV5-6,-,TGTGCCAGCAGCTTGGACGCCGGGACTAGCGAGGGTACGCAGTATTTT,CASSLDAGTSEGTQYF
-,TRBJ1-2,18,TRBV4-3,-,TGCGCCAGCAGCCAAGATTTCGCGCGTGGGCCGGATCACTATGGCTACACCTTC,CASSQDFARGPDHYGYTF